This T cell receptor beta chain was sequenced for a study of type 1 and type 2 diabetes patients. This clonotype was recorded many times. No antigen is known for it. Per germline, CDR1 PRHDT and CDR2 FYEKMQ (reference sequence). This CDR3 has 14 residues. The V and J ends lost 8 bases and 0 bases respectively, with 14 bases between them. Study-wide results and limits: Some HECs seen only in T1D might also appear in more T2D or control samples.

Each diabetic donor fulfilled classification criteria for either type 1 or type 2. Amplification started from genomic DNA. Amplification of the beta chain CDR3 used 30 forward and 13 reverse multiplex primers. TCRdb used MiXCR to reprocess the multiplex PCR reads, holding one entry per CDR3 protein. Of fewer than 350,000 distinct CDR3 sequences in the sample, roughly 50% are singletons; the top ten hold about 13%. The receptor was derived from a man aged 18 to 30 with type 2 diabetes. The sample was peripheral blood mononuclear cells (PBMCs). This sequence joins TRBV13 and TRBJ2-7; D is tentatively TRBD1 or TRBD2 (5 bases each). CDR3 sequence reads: CASSTRDGSYEQYF. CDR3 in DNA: TGTGCCAGCTCGACCCGGGACGGCTCCTACGAGCAGTACTTC.